Below are 14 T cell receptor beta chains sequenced from a single sample in a study of T-cell reconstitution after alpha-beta-depleted transplantation in children. Unique molecular identifiers were incorporated into the prepared TCRbeta library. A single record per CDR3 protein comes from TCRdb applying MiXCR to the PCR reads. The sample records approximately 350,000 distinct CDR3 sequences, about an eighth being singletons. The sample was PBMCs, taken from the stem cell graft. These receptors were taken from a human donor who donated a stem cell graft to a child with Fanconi anemia.

A word on this clonotype: A much larger clone lies one base from this, so it may be a read error. This sequence joins TRBV20-1 and TRBJ2-3; TRBD2 aligns across 7 bases. CDR3 length: 16 amino acids. Germline CDR1 and CDR2: DFQATT and SNEGSKA (reference sequence). The CDR3 bases are TGCTGTGCTCACCCCTCAGGGAGGGGAGGCGCAGATACGCAGTATTTT. Encoded protein: CCAHPSGRGGADTQYF.

This clonotype was detected a few times. The chain carries TRBV7-2 and TRBJ1-6; D ambiguous. The CDR3 has 15 residues. Trimming pared 5 bases from V and 8 bases from J, leaving 16 bases between. CDR1 SGHTA and CDR2 FQGNSA come from the germline V gene. Here the CDR3 reads CASSLRPSRDSPLHF. CDR3 coding DNA: TGTGCCAGCAGCCTACGACCTAGTCGGGATTCACCCCTCCACTTT.

This clonotype was seen a few times. The chain couples TRBV20-1 to TRBJ2-5, with 14 bases fitting TRBD2. The CDR3 has 17 amino acids. Germline V gene data show CDR1 as DFQATT and CDR2 as SNEGSKA (reference sequence). V lost 5 bases and J lost 1; bases outside the gene matches: 9. The CDR3 region has the DNA TGCAGTGCTGCCCGACTAGCGGGGGGGCTCATCCAAGAGACCCAGTACTTC. It is translated as CSAARLAGGLIQETQYF.

The table lists this clonotype with a few counts. Here the CDR3 reads CASSLGQPGELFF. CDR3 sequence (DNA): TGTGCCAGCAGCCTGGGACAACCCGGGGAGCTGTTTTTT. The V and J genes are TRBV11-2 and TRBJ2-2, with a tentative D call TRBD1 (6 bases). The V and J ends lost 5 bases and 6 bases respectively, with 10 bases between them. This CDR3 comprises 13 residues. Germline V gene lookup returns CDR1 SGHAT and CDR2 FQNNGV.

This clonotype was observed many times. V gene TRBV4-1 combines with J gene TRBJ2-7; 7 bases fit TRBD1. CDR1 and CDR2 from the germline V gene are MGHRA and YSYEKL. Unmatched junction bases numbered 11, after V lost 0 bases and J lost 6 bases. This CDR3 spans 16 amino acids. The CDR3 region is CASSQEGLQGIAEQYF. The CDR3 nucleotides are TGCGCCAGCAGCCAAGAAGGCTTACAGGGGATTGCCGAGCAGTACTTC.

The V gene is TRBV20-1, the J gene TRBJ2-1, with 11 bases aligning to TRBD2. The CDR3 spans 13 residues. V was pared by 5 bases and J by 10 bases, with 7 bases of the junction left unmatched. Germline loops: CDR1 DFQATT, CDR2 SNEGSKA (reference sequence). Here the CDR3 reads CSADPRLAGEQFF. The CDR3 DNA follows: TGCAGTGCTGATCCCCGACTAGCGGGGGAGCAGTTCTTC.

This clonotype was detected many times. The chain links TRBV5-1 to TRBJ1-1; possibly TRBD1 for D (5 bases). V lost 0 bases and J 2 bases, leaving 11 bases between the germline ends. Germline V gives CDR1 SGHRS, CDR2 YFSETQ. The CDR3 is made up of 15 amino acids. In nucleotides, the CDR3 is TGCGCCAGCAGCTTGGGGGGCAGACTCAACACTGAAGCTTTCTTT. As protein: CASSLGGRLNTEAFF.

This clonotype was recorded at least ten times. This chain uses TRBV4-3 with TRBJ1-1, with 8 bases fitting TRBD1. CDR1 LGHNA and CDR2 YSLEER come from the germline V gene. V dropped 2 bases and J dropped 2; count of bases not matched to a gene: 4. This CDR3 has 15 residues. CDR3 residues: CASSQRQGPNTEAFF. For the CDR3, the DNA is TGCGCCAGCAGCCAACGACAGGGGCCTAACACTGAAGCTTTCTTT.

This clonotype has a handful of counts. The chain carries TRBV28 and TRBJ1-2; possibly TRBD1 for D (5 bases). Between the trimmed V and J ends, which lost 6 bases and 6 bases, there was a span of 17 bases. Per the germline V gene, CDR1 is MDHEN and CDR2 is SYDVKM. This CDR3 spans 14 amino acids. The CDR3, as DNA: TGTGCCAGCAGGCTGGGGGGTGGCAAGAATGGCTACACCTTC. It specifies CASRLGGGKNGYTF.

This clonotype was recorded many times. This chain joins TRBV11-3 and TRBJ1-3; TRBD1 might be the D (6 bases). V lost 2 bases, J lost 0 bases, and 17 bases lay in between. This CDR3 spans 18 amino acids. Per germline, CDR1 SGHNT and CDR2 YENEEA. CDR3 nucleotides: TGTGCCAGCAGCTTATTAGTTTCCGGACAGACCTCTGGAAACACCATATATTTT. Its translation is CASSLLVSGQTSGNTIYF.

This clonotype was counted a few times. The rearrangement uses TRBV6-2 or TRBV6-3 and TRBJ1-5; no reliable D call. Per the germline V gene, CDR1 is MNHEY and CDR2 is SVGEGT. Trimming pared 0 bases from V and 6 bases from J, leaving 24 bases between. The CDR3 consists of 19 residues. DNA for the CDR3: TGTGCCAGCAGTTACTCAACCCATTTTACGGCCGGAGGGAGTCAGCCCCAGCATTTT. It is translated as CASSYSTHFTAGGSQPQHF.

This clonotype was found a few times. The V call is TRBV20-1, the J call TRBJ1-2; a possible D gene is TRBD1 (6 bases). CDR3 length: 12 residues. CDR1 DFQATT and CDR2 SNEGSKA come from the germline V gene (reference sequence). The CDR3 DNA sequence: TGCAGCGCATACGGGGGCTCCTATGGCTACACCTTC. It specifies CSAYGGSYGYTF.

The chain is built from TRBV20-1 and TRBJ1-2; weak D call: TRBD1 (5 bases). The CDR3 sequence is 12 residues long. Trimming left V 5 bases short and J 2 bases short, with 9 bases between. Germline V lookup: CDR1 DFQATT, CDR2 SNEGSKA (reference sequence). This CDR3 reads CSAPGDNYGYTF. CDR3 nucleotides: TGCAGTGCTCCGGGGGACAACTATGGCTACACCTTC.

This clonotype was picked up a small number of times. The chain links TRBV30 to TRBJ1-6, with D hard to call. The CDR3 is 9 amino acids. Trimming removed 5 bases from V and 13 bases from J, with 6 bases in between. Looked up from germline, CDR1 is GTSNPN and CDR2 is SVGIG (reference sequence). CDR3 sequence: CAWGPPLHF. The CDR3 DNA follows: TGTGCCTGGGGTCCGCCCCTCCACTTT.